This T cell receptor beta chain emerged from a study of blood T cell repertoires in COVID-19. Study context: The United States, Italy and Spain provided the acute and convalescent COVID-19 samples.

Per the study methods: Nucleated cell counts were estimated from reference gene primer amplification. Using immunoSEQ multiplex PCR, the repertoire was profiled, and TCRdb retains in-frame clones only, with some absent. The V and J calls and clone size are taken from that table; D and trimming were inferred from the DNA. The sample carries fewer than 65,000 clones, 90% recorded once. Per the germline V gene, CDR1 is LNHDA and CDR2 is SQIVND (reference sequence). V lost 6 bases and J lost 3; bases outside the gene matches: 11. This CDR3 has 15 residues. This clone has only one observation. This chain links TRBV19 with TRBJ2-7, with 7 bases aligning to TRBD2. The clonotype originates from a man in his fifties or sixties with acute or convalescent COVID-19. Sequencing was carried out using peripheral blood. The CDR3 coding sequence is TGTGCCAGTAGCCGTGGGTGGGGGGGTAACTACGAGCAGTACTTC. Protein product: CASSRGWGGNYEQYF.